This passage covers 25 T cell receptor beta chains from one sample sequenced in a study of blood T cell repertoires in COVID-19. Here immunoSEQ multiplex PCR was the method, and the copy in TCRdb shows in-frame clones only, minus some. The table shows roughly 570,000 clones, with roughly 91% occurring only once. Sequencing input: peripheral blood. Every receptor here comes from a woman between 45 and 65 years old with COVID-19, enrolled during active disease.

This rearrangement joins TRBV7-2 to TRBJ2-7; 7 nucleotides align to TRBD1. The CDR3 contains 15 residues. After removal of 4 bases from V and 1 base from J, the junction contained 7 bases not matched to a gene. CDR1 is SGHTA and CDR2 is FQGNSA in the germline V gene. CDR3 DNA sequence: TGTGCCAGCAGCTGGATGGACAGGATGTCCTACGAGCAGTACTTC. Translated, it gives CASSWMDRMSYEQYF.

The chain couples TRBV19 to TRBJ2-1; a possible D gene is TRBD2 (6 bases). This CDR3 is 16 amino acids long. V lost 4 bases and J lost 2, with 15 bases in between. CDR1 is LNHDA, CDR2 SQIVND, per germline (reference sequence). The CDR3 DNA follows: TGTGCCAGTAGTACCCGACTAGTAGGGGCCTACAATGAGCAGTTCTTC. This codes for CASSTRLVGAYNEQFF.

The rearrangement joins TRBV9 to TRBJ2-2, with D tentatively TRBD2 (6 bases). Germline lookup yields CDR1 SGDLS and CDR2 YYNGEE. Trimming took off 6 bases at V and 6 bases at J, with 15 bases between the two ends. This CDR3 is built from 14 residues. The CDR3 DNA is TGTGCCAGCATGCGGGGTTCGTTGTCCGGGGAGCTGTTTTTT. Translating gives CASMRGSLSGELFF.

The chain joins TRBV6-6 to TRBJ1-2; D gene uncertain. Trimming pared 6 bases from V and 8 bases from J, leaving 16 bases between. CDR3 size: 13 residues. Germline loops: CDR1 MNHNY, CDR2 SVGAGI (reference sequence). The CDR3, as DNA: TGTGCCAGCAGACCCGACGGCTATAGCGGCTACACCTTC. This codes for CASRPDGYSGYTF.

The chain has TRBV5-1 and TRBJ2-7; 7 positions agree with TRBD2. This CDR3 comprises 14 residues. In germline, CDR1 is SGHRS, CDR2 YFSETQ. After removal of 2 bases from V and 2 bases from J, the junction contained 4 bases not matched to a gene. This chain's CDR3 is CASSLSGDAYEQYF. The CDR3 coding sequence is TGCGCCAGCAGCTTAAGCGGGGATGCCTACGAGCAGTACTTC.

The chain uses TRBV15 and TRBJ1-2; 10 nucleotides agree with TRBD1. V dropped 0 bases and J dropped 5; count of bases not matched to a gene: 6. CDR3 length: 16 residues. Germline CDR1 LNHNV, CDR2 YYDKDF (reference sequence). Written as DNA, the CDR3 is TGTGCCACCAGCAGAGAAGGAGTGGACAGGGGGTATGGCTACACCTTC. Protein: CATSREGVDRGYGYTF.

This chain connects TRBV27 to TRBJ2-2; TRBD2 might be the D (5 bases). V lost 5 bases and J 9 bases, leaving 16 bases between the germline ends. CDR1 MNHEY and CDR2 SMNVEV come from the germline V gene (reference sequence). The CDR3 covers 14 residues. In DNA form, the CDR3 reads TGTGCCAGCAGTCCTGCCCCGGGATTCCGGGAGCTGTTTTTT. It is translated as CASSPAPGFRELFF.

The chain employs TRBV7-2 and TRBJ1-3; D gene ambiguous. The V gene lost 4 bases and the J gene lost 6 bases, with 7 bases spanning the gap. There are 12 residues in the CDR3. The germline V gene has CDR1 SGHTA and CDR2 FQGNSA. In DNA, the CDR3 is TGTGCCAGCAGCTGGGGAGAAAACACCATATATTTT. Translated: CASSWGENTIYF.

CDR3 sequence reads: CASRAGGPYEAFF. CDR3 nucleotide sequence: TGTGCCAGCAGGGCAGGGGGCCCTTATGAAGCTTTCTTT. This chain connects TRBV2 to TRBJ1-1; TRBD1 matches at 8 bases. Trimming at V came to 6 bases and at J to 7 bases, leaving 7 bases not matched to a gene. The CDR3 runs to 13 residues. Germline values: CDR1 SNHLY, CDR2 FYNNEI.

The chain employs TRBV3-1 (or the pseudogene TRBV3-2) and TRBJ2-2, with D unresolved. The CDR3 covers 13 residues. V lost 3 bases and J 5 bases, leaving 7 bases between the germline ends. In germline, CDR1 is LGHDT, CDR2 YNNKEL (reference sequence). CDR3: CASSQSVTGELFF. DNA of the CDR3: TGTGCCAGCAGCCAGAGTGTAACCGGGGAGCTGTTTTTT.

The V gene is TRBV28, the J gene TRBJ1-4; weak D call: TRBD1 (5 bases). Trimming stripped 6 bases from V and 4 bases from J, with 9 bases between. The CDR3 covers 13 residues. CDR1 MDHEN and CDR2 SYDVKM come from the germline V gene. In nucleotides, the CDR3 is TGTGCCAGCAGCCCGGGACTTAATGAAAAACTGTTTTTT. Residues: CASSPGLNEKLFF.

The chain joins TRBV9 to TRBJ1-4, with a tentative D call TRBD1 (5 bases). The CDR3 has 15 amino acids. Trimming took 3 bases from V and 7 from J, leaving 16 bases between them. Germline lookup yields CDR1 SGDLS and CDR2 YYNGEE. The CDR3 DNA sequence: TGTGCCAGCAGCGCGACAGACAACGTTGCTGAAAAACTGTTTTTT. Translating gives CASSATDNVAEKLFF.

The rearrangement joins TRBV30 to TRBJ2-7; 10 bases align to TRBD1. V was pared by 2 bases and J by 6 bases, with 7 bases of the junction left unmatched. The germline gives CDR1 GTSNPN, CDR2 SVGIG (reference sequence). CDR3 size: 14 residues. This chain's CDR3 is CAWSMGQGTFEQYF. The CDR3 region has the DNA TGTGCCTGGAGTATGGGACAGGGGACTTTCGAGCAGTACTTC.

As for this clone: At the DNA level, this CDR3 is encoded by other sequences in the same sample as well. The chain has TRBV7-9 and TRBJ2-7; 10 bases match TRBD1. Germline V gene sequence: CDR1 SEHNR, CDR2 FQNEAQ (reference sequence). This CDR3 spans 14 amino acids. J gave up 5 bases and V 0 bases, and 1 base lay outside the gene matches. The CDR3 loop reads CASSLAGTGDEQYF. For the CDR3, the DNA is TGTGCCAGCAGCTTAGCCGGGACAGGGGACGAGCAGTACTTC.

This chain uses TRBV2 with TRBJ2-7; TRBD2 is a possible D gene (5 bases). V shed 3 bases and J shed 0 bases, with 15 bases lying between them. CDR3 length: 16 residues. Per the germline V gene, CDR1 is SNHLY and CDR2 is FYNNEI. CDR3 loop: CASSDTPAVPSYEQYF. The CDR3 DNA sequence: TGTGCCAGCAGTGATACGCCAGCGGTTCCCTCCTACGAGCAGTACTTC.

The J gene is TRBJ1-3, the V gene TRBV28; D might be TRBD1 (5 bases). The length of the CDR3 is 14 residues. CDR1 is MDHEN and CDR2 is SYDVKM in the germline V gene. Trimming stripped 5 bases from V and 1 base from J, with 9 bases between. CDR3 in amino acids: CASSIPGSGNTIYF. The CDR3 coding sequence is TGTGCCAGCAGTATCCCAGGGTCTGGAAACACCATATATTTT.

The gene calls are TRBV11-2 and TRBJ1-2; D ambiguous. This CDR3 comprises 14 residues. V was pared by 8 bases and J by 4 bases, with 17 bases between. From germline, CDR1 is SGHAT and CDR2 FQNNGV. CDR3 bases: TGTGCCAGCGCTTTGTCTGAGGGAACCTATGGCTACACCTTC. Translated, it gives CASALSEGTYGYTF.

The genes are TRBV5-1 and TRBJ2-5; 9 nucleotides agree with TRBD2. The CDR3 sequence is 14 residues long. The junction had 1 base not matched to a gene; V was cut back by 2 bases and J by 2 bases. Germline CDR1 is SGHRS and CDR2 is YFSETQ. The CDR3 sequence is CASSFSGGQETQYF. The CDR3 DNA follows: TGCGCCAGCAGCTTTAGCGGGGGACAAGAGACCCAGTACTTC.

The chain carries TRBV12-3 or TRBV12-4 and TRBJ1-1, with a possible D match to TRBD1 (5 bases). The V end lost 5 bases, the J end lost 2 bases, and 9 bases lay between the germline ends. This CDR3 is 13 amino acids long. The CDR3 DNA reads TGTGCCAGCAGTACAGGAACCAACACTGAAGCTTTCTTT. Translation gives CASSTGTNTEAFF.

This clone was observed once. J is TRBJ2-7 and V is TRBV6-5; D remains unclear. This CDR3 comprises 12 residues. V dropped 8 bases and J dropped 3 bases, with 11 bases sitting between them. CDR1 is MNHEY and CDR2 is SVGAGI in the germline V gene. CDR3 amino acids: CASGLTGYEQYF. The CDR3 DNA reads as TGTGCCAGCGGGTTGACGGGCTACGAGCAGTACTTC.

The rearrangement joins TRBV18 to TRBJ1-5; perhaps TRBD1 as D (6 bases). CDR3 length equals 16 residues. V was clipped by 3 bases and J by 7 bases, with 19 bases between them. Germline V lookup: CDR1 KGHSH, CDR2 LQKENI. Here the CDR3 DNA reads TGTGCCAGCTCACCCACGCTGCTACAGGGTGGACAGCCCCAGCATTTT. This sequence encodes CASSPTLLQGGQPQHF.

J is TRBJ2-7 and V is TRBV18; 8 nucleotides align to TRBD1. The germline CDR1 and CDR2 sequences are KGHSH and LQKENI. Trimming removed 3 bases from V and 0 bases from J; junction bases left unmatched: 4. The CDR3 runs 15 residues. The CDR3 here is CASSPPGQVSYEQYF. CDR3 in DNA: TGTGCCAGCTCACCGCCGGGACAGGTCTCCTACGAGCAGTACTTC.

The chain combines TRBV6-1 with TRBJ2-7; 12 bases are shared with TRBD1. From germline, CDR1 is MNHNS and CDR2 SASEGT. The CDR3 is 14 residues long. The junction had 4 bases not matched to a gene; V was cut back by 4 bases and J by 6 bases. The CDR3 reads CASSAGQGAVEQYF. Here the CDR3 DNA reads TGTGCCAGCAGTGCGGGACAGGGGGCTGTCGAGCAGTACTTC.

V gene TRBV11-2 combines with J gene TRBJ2-7; D perhaps matches TRBD2 (7 bases). Germline V CDR1 and CDR2: SGHAT, FQNNGV. The CDR3 totals 16 residues. Trimming pared 5 bases from V and 3 bases from J, leaving 20 bases between. CDR3 sequence (DNA): TGTGCCAGCAGCCCTTCCTCTAGGGGGGGGGTCTACGAGCAGTACTTC. Translating gives CASSPSSRGGVYEQYF.

J is TRBJ2-3 and V is TRBV2, with 8 bases identical to TRBD1. This CDR3 spans 14 amino acids. With 5 bases clipped from V and 6 bases from J, the junction kept 7 bases outside the gene matches. Germline CDR1 and CDR2: SNHLY and FYNNEI. The CDR3 loop is CASSSQGAGDTQYF. In DNA, the CDR3 is TGTGCCAGCAGTTCTCAGGGGGCAGGGGATACGCAGTATTTT.